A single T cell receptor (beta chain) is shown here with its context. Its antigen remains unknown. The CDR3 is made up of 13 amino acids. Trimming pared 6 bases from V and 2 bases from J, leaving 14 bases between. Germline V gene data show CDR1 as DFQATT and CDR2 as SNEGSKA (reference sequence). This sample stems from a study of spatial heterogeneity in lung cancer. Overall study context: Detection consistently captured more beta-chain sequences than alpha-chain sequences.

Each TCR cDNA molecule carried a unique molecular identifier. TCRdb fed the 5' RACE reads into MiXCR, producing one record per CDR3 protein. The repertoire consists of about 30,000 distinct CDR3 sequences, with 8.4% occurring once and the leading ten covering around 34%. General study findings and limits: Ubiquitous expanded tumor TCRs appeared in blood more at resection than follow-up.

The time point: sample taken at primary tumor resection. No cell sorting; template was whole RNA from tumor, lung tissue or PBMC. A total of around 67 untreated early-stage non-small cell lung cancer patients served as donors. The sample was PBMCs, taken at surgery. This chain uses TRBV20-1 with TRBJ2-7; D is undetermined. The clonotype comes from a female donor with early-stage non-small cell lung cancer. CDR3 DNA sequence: TGCAGTGCCCGCACTACTAACACCTACGAGCAGTACTTC. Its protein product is CSARTTNTYEQYF.